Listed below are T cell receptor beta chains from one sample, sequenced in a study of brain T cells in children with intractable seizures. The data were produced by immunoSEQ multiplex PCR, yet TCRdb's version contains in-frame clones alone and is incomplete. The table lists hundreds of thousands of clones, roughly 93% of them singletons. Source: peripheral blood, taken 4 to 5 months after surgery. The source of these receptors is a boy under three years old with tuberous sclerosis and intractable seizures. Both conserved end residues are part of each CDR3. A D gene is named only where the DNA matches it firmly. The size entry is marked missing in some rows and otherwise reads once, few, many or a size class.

CDR3nt: TGCGCCAGCAGCTTTGGGCATAAGAACACTGAAGCTTTCTTT
CDR3aa: CASSFGHKNTEAFF
v_gene: TRBV5-1
d_gene: .
j_gene: TRBJ1-1
abundance: .

CDR3nt: TGTGCCAGCAGCTTAGCCCGGGGGAGTTATGGCTACACCTTC
CDR3aa: CASSLARGSYGYTF
v_gene: TRBV7-2
d_gene: .
j_gene: TRBJ1-2
abundance: .

CDR3nt: TGTGCCATCCGAGACAGCCAGATCCCTGGGGCCAACGTCCTGACTTTC
CDR3aa: CAIRDSQIPGANVLTF
v_gene: TRBV10-3
d_gene: .
j_gene: TRBJ2-6
abundance: .

CDR3nt: TGTGCCACCAGTGATTCTACGAGCGTTTGGCTGAACACTGAAGCTTTCTTT
CDR3aa: CATSDSTSVWLNTEAFF
v_gene: TRBV24-1
d_gene: .
j_gene: TRBJ1-1
abundance: once

CDR3nt: TGTGCCAGCAAAATCTGGGGGCGGGGCGGGGAGCTGTTTTTT
CDR3aa: CASKIWGRGGELFF
v_gene: TRBV6-5
d_gene: .
j_gene: TRBJ2-2
abundance: .

CDR3nt: TGTGCCAGCAGCTTAGAATGGGGGAACGGTGAGCAGTTCTTC
CDR3aa: CASSLEWGNGEQFF
v_gene: TRBV11-2
d_gene: .
j_gene: TRBJ2-1
abundance: .

CDR3nt: TGCGCCAGCAGCCCCGACGGGGACAGGATGGGCCAGCCCCAGCATTTT
CDR3aa: CASSPDGDRMGQPQHF
v_gene: TRBV5-1
d_gene: TRBD1
j_gene: TRBJ1-5
abundance: .

CDR3nt: TGTGCCAGCAGCTTAGAAGCTAGCGGGAGGCATCCGCAGTATTTT
CDR3aa: CASSLEASGRHPQYF
v_gene: TRBV11-2
d_gene: TRBD2
j_gene: TRBJ2-3
abundance: .

CDR3nt: TGTGCCAGCAGCCAAGATCAGGGACTAGCCGGGAACACCGGGGAGCTGTTTTTT
CDR3aa: CASSQDQGLAGNTGELFF
v_gene: TRBV4-2
d_gene: TRBD2
j_gene: TRBJ2-2
abundance: .

CDR3nt: TGCGCCAGCAGCTTGTCGGGGATGAACACTGAAGCTTTCTTT
CDR3aa: CASSLSGMNTEAFF
v_gene: TRBV5-1
d_gene: .
j_gene: TRBJ1-1
abundance: .

CDR3nt: TGTGCCAGCAGCGTATTGGGCGGGGGGAGTCTGTACTTC
CDR3aa: CASSVLGGGSLYF
v_gene: TRBV9
d_gene: TRBD2
j_gene: TRBJ2-5
abundance: .

CDR3nt: TGTGCCAGCAGCGTAGACGCGGCACGGGGAGATACGCAGTATTTT
CDR3aa: CASSVDAARGDTQYF
v_gene: TRBV9
d_gene: .
j_gene: TRBJ2-3
abundance: .

CDR3nt: TGTGCCAGCAGCGTAGTGAGGGGGACCTACGAGCAGTACTTC
CDR3aa: CASSVVRGTYEQYF
v_gene: TRBV9
d_gene: .
j_gene: TRBJ2-7
abundance: .

CDR3nt: TGTGCCAGTAGTATCTTGTCAGGGCGCAATCAGCCCCAGCATTTT
CDR3aa: CASSILSGRNQPQHF
v_gene: TRBV19
d_gene: .
j_gene: TRBJ1-5
abundance: .

CDR3nt: TGTGCCAGCAGCCCCAGGAATGAGCAGTTCTTC
CDR3aa: CASSPRNEQFF
v_gene: TRBV7-8
d_gene: .
j_gene: TRBJ2-1
abundance: .

CDR3nt: TGTGCCAGCAGTTATAGAGGAAACACCATATATTTT
CDR3aa: CASSYRGNTIYF
v_gene: TRBV6-6
d_gene: .
j_gene: TRBJ1-3
abundance: .

CDR3nt: TGTGCCAGCAGCCAGGAGCAGCCCCAGCATTTT
CDR3aa: CASSQEQPQHF
v_gene: TRBV14
d_gene: .
j_gene: TRBJ1-5
abundance: few

CDR3nt: TGTGCCAGCCCCACAAATGGGCTAGCGGACGGCACAGATACGCAGTATTTT
CDR3aa: CASPTNGLADGTDTQYF
v_gene: TRBV7-3
d_gene: TRBD2
j_gene: TRBJ2-3
abundance: .

CDR3nt: TGCAGTGCTAGTTGGGGTCGGGGCAATCAGCCCCAGCATTTT
CDR3aa: CSASWGRGNQPQHF
v_gene: TRBV20-1
d_gene: .
j_gene: TRBJ1-5
abundance: once

CDR3nt: TGTGCCAGCAGCTCGCCCGCTAGCGGGGGGACTGACACAGATACGCAGTATTTT
CDR3aa: CASSSPASGGTDTDTQYF
v_gene: TRBV7-8
d_gene: TRBD2
j_gene: TRBJ2-3
abundance: once

CDR3nt: TGTGCCAGCAGCCCGTCAAATGAGCAGTTCTTC
CDR3aa: CASSPSNEQFF
v_gene: TRBV7-9
d_gene: .
j_gene: TRBJ2-1
abundance: .

CDR3nt: TGTGCCAGCAGTGTCCCCAGCCCCCCACCCTATGGCTACACCTTC
CDR3aa: CASSVPSPPPYGYTF
v_gene: TRBV14
d_gene: .
j_gene: TRBJ1-2
abundance: .

CDR3nt: TGTGCCAGCAGTTTAAACAATCAGCCCCAGCATTTT
CDR3aa: CASSLNNQPQHF
v_gene: TRBV12-3/TRBV12-4
d_gene: .
j_gene: TRBJ1-5
abundance: .

CDR3nt: TGCGCCAGCAGTCAATCGTGGGTCTGCGAGCAGTACTTC
CDR3aa: CASSQSWVCEQYF
v_gene: TRBV23-1
d_gene: .
j_gene: TRBJ2-7
abundance: .

CDR3nt: TGTGCCAGCAGCGGTAGCGGGACCTCTTACAATGAGCAGTTCTTC
CDR3aa: CASSGSGTSYNEQFF
v_gene: TRBV5-4
d_gene: TRBD2
j_gene: TRBJ2-1
abundance: .

CDR3nt: TGTGCCAGCAGTTTAACTGGTTTCTACGAGCAGTACTTC
CDR3aa: CASSLTGFYEQYF
v_gene: TRBV27
d_gene: .
j_gene: TRBJ2-7
abundance: .

CDR3nt: TGTGCCAGCAGTATTCACAGTGGAACTAGCGGGGATACGCAGTATTTT
CDR3aa: CASSIHSGTSGDTQYF
v_gene: TRBV27
d_gene: TRBD2
j_gene: TRBJ2-3
abundance: .

CDR3nt: TGTGCCTGGAGTTGGTCGGGACATCCCCCCACCTTC
CDR3aa: CAWSWSGHPPTF
v_gene: TRBV30
d_gene: .
j_gene: TRBJ1-2
abundance: .

CDR3nt: TGTGCCAGCAGCCAAGCGATCCGGGAGGGATACTTGTCCTACGAGCAGTACTTC
CDR3aa: CASSQAIREGYLSYEQYF
v_gene: TRBV3-1/TRBV3-2
d_gene: TRBD2
j_gene: TRBJ2-7
abundance: once

CDR3nt: TGTGCCAGCAGTGGGCGACTAGCGGACTCCTACGAGCAGTACTTC
CDR3aa: CASSGRLADSYEQYF
v_gene: TRBV2
d_gene: TRBD2
j_gene: TRBJ2-7
abundance: once

CDR3nt: TGTGCCAGCAGCCACATCCCGGTCCGGGGTCCCAGGTACAATGAGCAGTTCTTC
CDR3aa: CASSHIPVRGPRYNEQFF
v_gene: TRBV6-2/TRBV6-3
d_gene: .
j_gene: TRBJ2-1
abundance: .

CDR3nt: TGTGCCAGCAGTGAATTCCCGGACAGGGGGCAGTTCTTC
CDR3aa: CASSEFPDRGQFF
v_gene: TRBV6-1
d_gene: TRBD1
j_gene: TRBJ2-1
abundance: .

CDR3nt: TGCGCCAGCAGCCAAGATGACCTAGCGGGGGGGCTAAAGTTTAACACAGATACGCAGTATTTT
CDR3aa: CASSQDDLAGGLKFNTDTQYF
v_gene: TRBV4-1
d_gene: TRBD2
j_gene: TRBJ2-3
abundance: .

CDR3nt: TGCAGCGCTAGACGGGACACGAACACTGAAGCTTTCTTT
CDR3aa: CSARRDTNTEAFF
v_gene: TRBV29-1
d_gene: .
j_gene: TRBJ1-1
abundance: .

CDR3nt: TGTGCCATCAGTGAGTCCGGGGGGACTGCAACTAATGAAAAACTGTTTTTT
CDR3aa: CAISESGGTATNEKLFF
v_gene: TRBV10-3
d_gene: .
j_gene: TRBJ1-4
abundance: .

CDR3nt: TGCGCCAGCAGCTGGGACAGGGGCTCTGATACGCAGTATTTT
CDR3aa: CASSWDRGSDTQYF
v_gene: TRBV5-1
d_gene: TRBD1
j_gene: TRBJ2-3
abundance: .

CDR3nt: TGTGCCAGCAGCAGGGGAGGGGGCACTGAAGCTTTCTTT
CDR3aa: CASSRGGGTEAFF
v_gene: TRBV28
d_gene: .
j_gene: TRBJ1-1
abundance: .

CDR3nt: TGTGCCAGTAGTTTCCAGGGACAGTCCTACGAGCAGTACTTC
CDR3aa: CASSFQGQSYEQYF
v_gene: TRBV19
d_gene: TRBD1
j_gene: TRBJ2-7
abundance: .

CDR3nt: TGCAGCGTCCGACTACAGGAAAACTATGGCTACACCTTC
CDR3aa: CSVRLQENYGYTF
v_gene: TRBV29-1
d_gene: .
j_gene: TRBJ1-2
abundance: few

CDR3nt: TGTGCCACCAGCAGCCTACAGGGGGCTAATGAAAAACTGTTTTTT
CDR3aa: CATSSLQGANEKLFF
v_gene: TRBV15
d_gene: TRBD1
j_gene: TRBJ1-4
abundance: .